These 26 T cell receptor beta chains were sequenced from one sample in a study of CD8+ T cells in alopecia areata. Following RNA extraction, reverse transcription yielded cDNA that acted as the sequencing template. Assay used: immunoSEQ multiplex PCR; TCRdb lists only in-frame clones, some missing. The sample shows about 250,000 clones, roughly 63% of them seen only once. Treatment here: oral pan-JAK inhibitor, 5-10 mg twice daily. Sequencing used CD4+ T cells sorted from blood, obtained between weeks 51 and 54, from a patient treated with tofacitinib. These receptors came from a human donor with alopecia areata.

Only a few counts were recorded for this clone. V is TRBV10-3 and J is TRBJ1-2, with 8 bases aligning to TRBD1. The germline V gene encodes CDR1 ENHRY and CDR2 SYGVKD. The CDR3 has 15 residues. V was pared by 5 bases and J by 7 bases, with 12 bases of the junction left unmatched. The CDR3 nucleotides are TGTGCCATCAGTAACTCAAACAGGGGGGTCCCTGGCTACACCTTC. Amino acid sequence: CAISNSNRGVPGYTF.

This clone was picked up a small number of times. This CDR3 is also generated by other DNA sequences in the sample. The chain's CDR3 is CAWSVDSYGYTF. The CDR3 DNA reads as TGTGCCTGGAGTGTGGACTCTTATGGCTACACCTTC. The chain joins TRBV30 to TRBJ1-2, with D unresolved. V lost 0 bases and J lost 5, with 7 bases in between. The CDR3 totals 12 residues. CDR1 and CDR2 from the germline V gene are GTSNPN and SVGIG (reference sequence).

This clone has just one count. This chain joins TRBV29-1 and TRBJ1-2; D is perhaps TRBD1 (6 bases). Between the trimmed V and J ends, which lost 6 bases and 8 bases, there was a span of 16 bases. Germline CDR1 and CDR2: SQVTM and ANQGSEA. The length of the CDR3 is 12 residues. This CDR3 is CSVGQIQGGYTF. In DNA form, the CDR3 reads TGCAGCGTAGGACAGATCCAGGGCGGCTACACCTTC.

In this sample, this clone turned up once. The DNA of the CDR3 is TGTGCCTGGGCCACCCCTAACAGACCCCAGCCTGGGGCCAACGTCCTGACTTTC. This gives the protein CAWATPNRPQPGANVLTF. The V and J genes are TRBV30 and TRBJ2-6; D uncertain. Germline lookup yields CDR1 GTSNPN and CDR2 SVGIG (reference sequence). V was cut by 5 bases and J by 2 bases, with 22 bases left in between. The CDR3 runs to 18 residues. The full variable domain, rest sourced from reference TRBV30 and TRBJ2-6, is SQTIHQWPATLVQPVGSPLSLECTVEGTSNPNLYWYRQAAGRGLQLLFYSVGIGQISSEVPQNLSASRPQDRQFILSSKKLLLSDSGFYLCAWATPNRPQPGANVLTFGAGSRLTVL.

The chain employs TRBV5-1 and TRBJ2-5, with 11 bases identical to TRBD2. Germline CDR1 SGHRS, CDR2 YFSETQ. CDR3 size: 15 residues. V lost 4 bases to trimming and J lost 1 base; unmatched junction nucleotides: 3. This chain's CDR3 is CASSILAGGQETQYF. The CDR3 nucleotides are TGCGCCAGCAGCATTCTAGCGGGGGGCCAAGAGACCCAGTACTTC.

In nucleotides, the CDR3 is TGCAGCGGCGGGACTAGCGGGAGCTCCTACAATGAGCAGTTCTTC. Protein: CSGGTSGSSYNEQFF. The chain has TRBV29-1 and TRBJ2-1, with 14 bases fitting TRBD2. Germline V CDR1 and CDR2: SQVTM, ANQGSEA. The junction had 2 bases not matched to a gene; V was cut back by 7 bases and J by 0 bases. The CDR3 runs 15 residues.

The chain carries TRBV10-3 and TRBJ1-5; no clear D gene. This CDR3 has 12 residues. Germline-derived CDR1 and CDR2 are ENHRY and SYGVKD. The V and J ends lost 0 bases and 11 bases respectively, with 8 bases between them. The CDR3 DNA sequence: TGTGCCATCAGTGAGTCGGCCGGGGCCCAGCATTTT. Its protein is CAISESAGAQHF.

The chain's CDR3 is CATSPPDRYYGYTF. DNA for the CDR3: TGTGCCACCAGCCCCCCCGACAGATACTATGGCTACACCTTC. This chain uses TRBV15 with TRBJ1-2, with D possibly matching TRBD1 (5 bases). V lost 5 bases, J lost 3 bases, and 13 bases lay in between. The length of the CDR3 is 14 residues. In germline, CDR1 is LNHNV, CDR2 YYDKDF (reference sequence).

The sample holds a few counts of this clone. The rearrangement uses TRBV5-1 and TRBJ2-7; D is perhaps TRBD1 (5 bases). The CDR3 loop spans 14 amino acids. Trimming cost V 0 bases and J 4 bases, with 11 bases left between them. Germline assignment: CDR1 SGHRS and CDR2 YFSETQ. Written as DNA, the CDR3 is TGCGCCAGCAGCTTGGGACAGCCGGCGTACGAGCAGTACTTC. Its translation is CASSLGQPAYEQYF.

This clone was counted only a few times. The chain has TRBV19 and TRBJ1-5, with D perhaps TRBD1 (5 bases). The V gene lost 3 bases and the J gene lost 0 bases, with 12 bases spanning the gap. Germline values: CDR1 LNHDA, CDR2 SQIVND (reference sequence). This CDR3 is 16 amino acids long. CDR3 protein: CASSIGGTHSNQPQHF. The DNA of the CDR3 is TGTGCCAGTAGTATTGGAGGGACGCATAGCAATCAGCCCCAGCATTTT.

CDR3 nucleotide sequence: TGTGCCAGCAGTTCCCGGACAGGGGGCGCGCAGCCCCAGCATTTT. Translated: CASSSRTGGAQPQHF. The chain links TRBV6-5 to TRBJ1-5; 11 nucleotides line up with TRBD1. This CDR3 has 15 amino acids. V shed 4 bases, J shed 7 bases, and the junction held 6 bases outside the gene matches. Germline V gives CDR1 MNHEY, CDR2 SVGAGI.

CDR3 region: CASSPTGVGPLHF. Written as DNA, the CDR3 is TGTGCCAGCAGCCCGACAGGGGTAGGGCCCCTCCACTTT. This sequence joins TRBV6-5 and TRBJ1-6; 8 positions agree with TRBD1. J lost 13 bases, V lost 6 bases, and 8 bases had no gene match. Per germline, CDR1 MNHEY and CDR2 SVGAGI. The CDR3 sequence is 13 residues long.

V and J are TRBV30 and TRBJ1-3; TRBD1 matches at 9 bases. This CDR3 spans 14 amino acids. Germline-derived CDR1 and CDR2 are GTSNPN and SVGIG (reference sequence). J lost 4 bases, V lost 2 bases, and 3 bases had no gene match. CDR3 sequence: CAWSRTGEGNTIYF. The CDR3 DNA is TGTGCCTGGAGTCGGACAGGGGAAGGAAACACCATATATTTT.

This clone was counted a few times. J is TRBJ1-4 and V is TRBV27; perhaps TRBD1 as D (5 bases). Trimming removed 3 bases at V and 5 bases at J, with 13 bases between. This CDR3 has 15 residues. Germline V lookup: CDR1 MNHEY, CDR2 SMNVEV (reference sequence). The DNA for the CDR3 is TGTGCCAGCAGTTTCCTCTTGGGGGGAAATGAAAAACTGTTTTTT. Translated, it gives CASSFLLGGNEKLFF. Combining the CDR3 with reference TRBV27 and TRBJ1-4 gives the whole variable domain EAQVTQNPRYLITVTGKKLTVTCSQNMNHEYMSWYRQDPGLGLRQIYYSMNVEVTDKGDVPEGYKVSRKEKRNFPLILESPSPNQTSLYFCASSFLLGGNEKLFFGSGTQLSVL.

This rearrangement joins TRBV5-6 to TRBJ1-2, with a possible D match to TRBD1 (5 bases). This CDR3 region has 13 residues. Trimming removed 4 bases at V and 4 bases at J, with 11 bases between. The germline V gene encodes CDR1 SGHDT and CDR2 YYEEEE. This CDR3 reads CASSPPGSYGYTF. The DNA for the CDR3 is TGTGCCAGCAGCCCACCAGGGAGCTATGGCTACACCTTC.

The V and J genes are TRBV29-1 and TRBJ2-2; 7 nucleotides agree with TRBD2. From germline, CDR1 is SQVTM and CDR2 ANQGSEA. This CDR3 region has 13 residues. The trim removed 7 bases at V and 3 bases at J, leaving 5 bases unmatched. The CDR3 DNA is TGCAGCGCCGGGGGGTGGGACACCGGGGAGCTGTTTTTT. It codes for CSAGGWDTGELFF.

The chain links TRBV15 to TRBJ1-1; 9 bases agree with TRBD1. V gave up 9 bases and J gave up 3 bases; unmatched junction bases: 5. This CDR3 is 13 amino acids long. Per the germline V gene, CDR1 is LNHNV and CDR2 is YYDKDF (reference sequence). CDR3 sequence: CATEGQGDTEAFF. The CDR3 DNA sequence: TGTGCCACAGAGGGACAGGGCGACACTGAAGCTTTCTTT.

The DNA of the CDR3 is TGCGCCAGCAGCTTGAGCCACGGGACAGCCGACGACACAGATACGCAGTATTTT. Amino acids: CASSLSHGTADDTDTQYF. The V gene is TRBV5-1, the J gene TRBJ2-3, with TRBD1 identical over 7 bases. V lost 1 base to trimming and J lost 2 bases; unmatched junction nucleotides: 13. The CDR3 has 18 amino acids. Germline values: CDR1 SGHRS, CDR2 YFSETQ.

V is TRBV12-5 and J is TRBJ1-2; D is uncertain. Germline CDR1 and CDR2: LGHNT and FRNRAP. V lost 7 bases to trimming and J lost 3 bases, with 21 bases between them. CDR3 length equals 16 residues. The CDR3, as DNA: TGTGCTAGTGCTCCATCCGGACGGGCGCCTCACTATGGCTACACCTTC. Encoded protein: CASAPSGRAPHYGYTF.

Here the CDR3 reads CASSTRTSGEDEQFF. DNA for the CDR3: TGTGCCAGCAGCACCCGGACTAGCGGGGAGGATGAGCAGTTCTTC. The V and J genes are TRBV9 and TRBJ2-1, with TRBD2 identical over 12 bases. Germline values: CDR1 SGDLS, CDR2 YYNGEE. The CDR3 covers 15 residues. V shed 4 bases, J shed 8 bases, and the junction held 7 bases outside the gene matches.

The chain links TRBV29-1 to TRBJ2-3; D gene ambiguous. Germline V gives CDR1 SQVTM, CDR2 ANQGSEA. Deletions cut 4 bases from V and 8 bases from J, with 13 bases between. The CDR3 spans 12 residues. The CDR3 DNA follows: TGCAGCGTTGCTGATAATTGGGCTACGCAGTATTTT. It encodes CSVADNWATQYF.

This clone turned up a few times. The chain employs TRBV30 and TRBJ2-1; D may be TRBD1 (6 bases). The CDR3 runs to 13 residues. V was cut by 2 bases and J by 4 bases, with 9 bases left in between. Germline V gene lookup returns CDR1 GTSNPN and CDR2 SVGIG (reference sequence). The CDR3 DNA reads TGTGCCTGGAGTCCCACAGGGTACAATGAGCAGTTCTTC. This codes for CAWSPTGYNEQFF. Full variable domain (missing parts from reference TRBV30 and TRBJ2-1): SQTIHQWPATLVQPVGSPLSLECTVEGTSNPNLYWYRQAAGRGLQLLFYSVGIGQISSEVPQNLSASRPQDRQFILSSKKLLLSDSGFYLCAWSPTGYNEQFFGPGTRLTVL.

The chain couples TRBV5-4 to TRBJ2-5, with TRBD2 matching over 9 bases. CDR1 is SGHNT and CDR2 is YYREEE in the germline V gene (reference sequence). This CDR3 comprises 17 residues. With V trimmed by 0 bases and J by 0 bases, 6 bases remained unmatched. In DNA, the CDR3 is TGTGCCAGCAGCTTGGGACTAGCGGTCCAGTACCAAGAGACCCAGTACTTC. This gives the protein CASSLGLAVQYQETQYF.

V is TRBV4-3 and J is TRBJ2-2; D ambiguous. In germline, CDR1 is LGHNA, CDR2 YSLEER. The CDR3 totals 15 residues. V lost 1 base and J lost 4, with 10 bases in between. The CDR3 protein is CASSQAAQSTGELFF. DNA of the CDR3: TGCGCCAGCAGCCAAGCGGCTCAGAGCACCGGGGAGCTGTTTTTT.

This clone was recorded a few times. The chain couples TRBV4-1 to TRBJ2-6, with D perhaps matching TRBD2 (5 bases). Germline V lookup: CDR1 MGHRA, CDR2 YSYEKL. CDR3 length equals 14 residues. Trimming cost V 5 bases and J 0 bases, with 5 bases left between them. CDR3: CASSGLSGANVLTF. The CDR3 nucleotides are TGCGCCAGCAGCGGACTCTCTGGGGCCAACGTCCTGACTTTC.

The V and J genes are TRBV27 and TRBJ1-5, with D unresolved. The germline V gene has CDR1 MNHEY and CDR2 SMNVEV (reference sequence). The germline V and J ends were trimmed by 0 bases and 7 bases, with 10 bases remaining between them. The CDR3 is made up of 14 amino acids. The CDR3 region is CASSLSKGGQPQHF. The CDR3, as DNA: TGTGCCAGCAGTTTATCAAAGGGAGGGCAGCCCCAGCATTTT.